This T cell receptor beta chain was sequenced during a study of CD8+ T cells in alopecia areata (dated by TCRdb to between 2017 and 2018). Broadly, across the study: The treated patients, all with moderate-to-severe alopecia areata, were enrolled in an open-label pilot trial of oral tofacitinib given at 5 to 10 mg twice daily. For the treated patients, the SALT score, which quantifies what percentage of scalp surface area is affected, served as the measure of disease severity. In humans, TCRbeta sequencing was performed on scalp tissue and on sorted CD4+ and CD8+ peripheral blood T cells from healthy controls and from patients with patchy or totalis/universalis alopecia areata. Scalp clonality was compared among normal scalp (n=4), patchy alopecia areata scalp (n=8), and alopecia totalis/universalis scalp (n=8). Tofacitinib was given for 6 to 18 months, followed by 6 months of follow-up off drug to assess delayed response and recurrence. High-throughput TCRbeta sequencing was used to examine T cell clonal expansion in alopecia areata in both the C3H/HeJ mouse model and human patients. immunoSEQ multiplex PCR using 35 Vbeta forward primers and 13 Jbeta reverse primers was used to amplify TCRbeta CDR3 regions. RNA was extracted with the PAXgene miRNA kit for fixed scalp, the miRNeasy kit for PBMCs, and the RNeasy kit for mouse skin. Patients on tofacitinib were biopsied at baseline and after 4 and 24 weeks of treatment, and several of the patients also had a later scalp biopsy. Overall results and qualifications from the work: Because the treated cohort was small and had only one nonresponder, larger studies are needed to examine links between baseline CD8+ expansion and response. Compared with normal scalp, lesional scalp had higher clonality and more expanded CD8+ clones, particularly in alopecia totalis/universalis, a pattern that suggests antigenic drive. Unlike mouse skin, where gammadelta T cells dominate, normal human skin contains resident alphabeta T cells that get sequenced too, which complicates analysis of the scalp TCR repertoire. With tofacitinib, both scalp clonality and the number of expanded CD8+ clones among the top 100 scalp clones went down significantly. During tofacitinib treatment, many expanded lesional clones stuck around in both scalp and blood, and this persistence may partly explain why relapse happens after treatment is stopped. Shared TCR sequences between patients were less evident than in mice, which may be partly attributable to HLA diversity in the patient population.

The germline V gene (reference sequence) sets CDR1 to SEHNR and CDR2 to FQNEAQ. The CDR3 runs 15 amino acids, cysteine and phenylalanine included. Only the CDR3 DNA is retained, 45 bases long and in frame from the first base. V is pruned by 1 base and J by 2 bases, leaving 4 bases of the junction without a gene match. About this clone itself: Its antigen is not yet known. No much larger clonotype is one base removed from it; base qualities were not supplied.

Libraries were made using the immunoSEQ multiplex PCR assay. To provide template for TCR sequencing, every sample had RNA extracted and reverse transcribed into cDNA. First-strand cDNA was synthesized with SuperScript III using a 2:1 mix of oligo-dT and random hexamers. Amplification bias was assessed with a synthetic immune receptor repertoire, and residual bias was removed computationally. Processing in the source paper ran as follows. Raw reads were preprocessed to remove errors, and CDR3 was defined by IMGT conventions from the conserved cysteine to phenylalanine. Clonality was calculated as 1 minus Shannon entropy normalized by log2 of the number of productive unique TCRs. Whether scalp clones were CD4 or CD8 was inferred by matching scalp TCRbeta sequences against CD4 and CD8 repertoires sorted from blood. The source is immuneACCESS, and TCRdb retained only in-frame sequences with V and J called. Part of the clones is not carried over; for the studies checked, unresolved V genes explain less than half of this, and the remainder is unexplained. That table supplies the V and J calls and clone size; D and trimming were determined from the DNA. The sample has about 270,000 clones on record, over 45% of them singletons. The ten top clones hold 0.8% to 1% of the sample.

The treatment or condition label for this specimen denotes: oral pan-JAK inhibitor, 5-10 mg twice daily. From alopecia areata patients, peripheral blood was collected along with lesional scalp punch biopsies. After PBMCs were isolated by density centrifugation and stained for CD3, CD4 and CD8, a FACSAria was used to sort CD4+ and CD8+ T cells. The rearrangement combines TRBV7-9 with TRBJ1-1, and TRBD1 aligns with 7 junction nucleotides. The source of this sequence is a human donor with alopecia areata. Specimen: CD4+ T cells sorted from blood, collected at approximately week 51, from a patient treated with tofacitinib. The sequence in DNA is TGTGCCAGCAGCTTAGGCGACAGGGATAACACTGAAGCTTTCTTT. Translation gives CASSLGDRDNTEAFF.